A single sample is the source of the 15 T cell receptor beta chains below, sequenced in a study of regulatory T cells in long-lasting Graves disease. Documented time point: newly diagnosed GD, antithyroid drugs for less than 3 months. Preparation of the TCR library used RNA extracted from PBMCs. Sequencing libraries for TCR beta were prepared with iRepertoire HTBI primers and Arm-PCR of CDR3 regions. Using its own MiXCR run on the multiplex PCR reads, TCRdb lists one record per CDR3 protein. The table lists roughly 610,000 distinct CDR3 sequences, around 16% of them singletons. The data were also submitted as part of a second study, on T cells in Graves' hyperthyroidism and ophthalmopathy.

The input for sequencing was peripheral blood mononuclear cells (PBMCs), taken at new diagnosis, from a patient treated with antithyroid drugs. Source of these receptors: a man aged 18 to 30 with Graves disease.

This clonotype was observed at least ten times. The V gene is TRBV29-1, the J gene TRBJ2-2; no reliable D call. V shed 4 bases and J shed 1 base, with 7 bases lying between them. The CDR3 is made up of 13 amino acids. Germline CDR1 reads SQVTM; CDR2 reads ANQGSEA. In nucleotides, the CDR3 is TGCAGCGTTGCACCCGAGAACACCGGGGAGCTGTTTTTT. This translates into CSVAPENTGELFF.

This clonotype has a handful of counts. The chain combines TRBV10-3 with TRBJ2-5; weak D call: TRBD2 (6 bases). The DNA end is more similar to TRBJ2-1, so the J call may be wrong. The germline V gene encodes CDR1 ENHRY and CDR2 SYGVKD. This CDR3 spans 13 amino acids. CDR3 in amino acids: CAIAKLPRDSQFF. In nucleotides, the CDR3 is TGTGCCATCGCCAAACTTCCCCGGGACTCTCAGTTCTTC.

CDR3: CASSRVTGLDQPQHF. The CDR3 bases are TGTGCCAGCAGTCGGGTTACAGGACTGGATCAGCCCCAGCATTTT. The V and J genes are TRBV6-1 and TRBJ1-5, with a possible D match to TRBD1 (5 bases). V was trimmed by 5 bases and J by 5 bases, leaving 16 bases between them. Germline values: CDR1 MNHNS, CDR2 SASEGT. The CDR3 is 15 amino acids.

This clonotype was counted many times. The chain joins TRBV3-1 to TRBJ1-2; TRBD1 is a possible D gene (5 bases). V shed 6 bases and J shed 4 bases, with 12 bases lying between them. Germline V gene data show CDR1 as LGHDT and CDR2 as YNNKEL (reference sequence). There are 13 residues in the CDR3. This chain's CDR3 is CASSPDSLYGYTF. In nucleotides, the CDR3 is TGTGCCAGCAGTCCAGACAGTCTCTATGGCTACACCTTC. Based on the CDR3 plus reference TRBV3-1 and TRBJ1-2, the full variable domain is DTAVSQTPKYLVTQMGNDKSIKCEQNLGHDTMYWYKQDSKKFLKIMFSYNNKELIINETVPNRFSPKSPDKAHLNLHINSLELGDSAVYFCASSPDSLYGYTFGSGTRLTVV.

This clonotype was picked up many times. The chain couples TRBV30 to TRBJ2-1, with 9 nucleotides matching TRBD2. Germline CDR1 reads GTSNPN; CDR2 reads SVGIG (reference sequence). The CDR3 runs 14 residues. The junction had 11 bases not matched to a gene; V was cut back by 5 bases and J by 9 bases. The CDR3 coding sequence is TGTGCCTGGGACCCGGGACTAGCTAGTAGTGAGCAGTTCTTC. It codes for CAWDPGLASSEQFF.

The V and J genes are TRBV6-9 and TRBJ2-3; unclear D gene. Per germline, CDR1 MNHGY and CDR2 SVAAGI. The CDR3 is made up of 17 amino acids. V lost 3 bases to trimming and J lost 4 bases, with 20 bases between them. This CDR3 is CASSYIPRTPRPDTQYF. The CDR3 coding sequence is TGTGCCAGCAGTTACATTCCCAGGACCCCTAGGCCAGATACGCAGTATTTT.

The chain joins TRBV7-3 to TRBJ1-1; tentatively, D is TRBD1 (5 bases). The ends were cut back, 4 bases at V and 2 bases at J, with 14 bases in the middle. The CDR3 is 15 residues long. Germline assignment: CDR1 SGHTA and CDR2 FQGTGA. The CDR3 spells CASSWGGGVNTEAFF. CDR3 nucleotides: TGTGCCAGCAGCTGGGGGGGGGGGGTAAACACTGAAGCTTTCTTT.

The chain links TRBV5-8 to TRBJ2-1; D may match TRBD1 or TRBD2 (6 bases each). V lost 2 bases to trimming and J lost 6 bases, with 12 bases between them. The CDR3 loop spans 14 amino acids. The germline V gene encodes CDR1 SGHTS and CDR2 YDEGEE. The CDR3 loop reads CASSFGGQANEQFF. In DNA form, the CDR3 reads TGTGCCAGCAGCTTCGGGGGACAAGCCAATGAGCAGTTCTTC.

V and J are TRBV7-9 and TRBJ1-2; D might be TRBD1 (5 bases). Germline V gene sequence: CDR1 SEHNR, CDR2 FQNEAQ (reference sequence). This CDR3 region has 14 residues. V lost 4 bases and J 4 bases, leaving 13 bases between the germline ends. The CDR3 protein is CASSSSGRGYGYTF. CDR3 DNA: TGTGCCAGCAGCTCCAGCGGGAGGGGCTATGGCTACACCTTC.

This clonotype was seen at least ten times. The chain joins TRBV28 to TRBJ2-2; 8 bases match TRBD1. CDR1 is MDHEN and CDR2 is SYDVKM in the germline V gene. The CDR3 is made up of 16 amino acids. The trim removed 7 bases at V and 1 base at J, leaving 8 bases unmatched. As DNA, the CDR3 is TGTGCCAGCAAGTTAGCCGGGACAGGGAACACCGGGGAGCTGTTTTTT. It yields the protein CASKLAGTGNTGELFF.

This chain links TRBV27 with TRBJ1-6; TRBD1 might be the D (5 bases). CDR3 size: 13 residues. Germline values: CDR1 MNHEY, CDR2 SMNVEV (reference sequence). The V and J ends lost 2 bases and 14 bases respectively, with 13 bases between them. The DNA for the CDR3 is TGTGCCAGCAGTTTAACAGGAGCCCCGGCCCTCCACTTT. Its translation is CASSLTGAPALHF.

This clonotype was seen at least ten times. This chain connects TRBV28 to TRBJ2-3, with 8 positions matching TRBD2. The V and J ends lost 8 bases and 3 bases, in that order; junction bases with no gene match: 10. CDR3 length: 15 amino acids. CDR1 and CDR2 from the germline V gene are MDHEN and SYDVKM. This CDR3 is CASWQAGGRTDTQYF. In nucleotides, the CDR3 is TGTGCCAGCTGGCAGGCGGGAGGTAGGACAGATACGCAGTATTTT.

This clonotype has only a few counts. The chain recombines TRBV9 with TRBJ2-1; D may correspond to TRBD1 or TRBD2 (5 bases each). V gave up 0 bases and J gave up 2 bases, with 9 bases separating them. The CDR3 consists of 15 residues. Germline CDR1 and CDR2: SGDLS and YYNGEE. CDR3 sequence (DNA): TGTGCCAGCAGCGTAGAAGGGGACGCCTACAATGAGCAGTTCTTC. It codes for CASSVEGDAYNEQFF.

This clonotype came up many times. The chain combines TRBV11-2 with TRBJ2-1; 9 nucleotides match TRBD2. This CDR3 has 15 residues. Losses at the gene ends were 5 bases for V and 4 bases for J; bases not matched to a gene: 6. Germline CDR1 is SGHAT and CDR2 is FQNNGV. The CDR3 region has the DNA TGTGCCAGCAGCGCAGGACTAGCGAAATACAATGAGCAGTTCTTC. Amino acid sequence: CASSAGLAKYNEQFF.

Note on this clonotype: A much bigger clone sits one base away, suggesting this may be a read error. The chain is built from TRBV11-2 and TRBJ2-5; D tentatively fits TRBD1 or TRBD2 (5 bases each). Germline lookup yields CDR1 SGHAT and CDR2 FQNNGV. The CDR3 sequence is 15 residues long. CDR3 DNA: TGTGCCAGCTCAGGGTGGGACCACGAAGGGGAGACCCAGTGCTTC. It yields the protein CASSGWDHEGETQCF.